Included here is one TCR beta chain sequence, with context. Its antigen is unknown. The V gene end was trimmed by 1 base and the J gene end by 1 base; junction bases not matched to a gene: 4. This CDR3 spans 15 amino acids. Germline values: CDR1 SGHRS, CDR2 YFSETQ. The data were obtained in a study of shared clonotypes between healthy human individuals. General study findings and limits: In contrast to clonotypes shared by all four donors, non-shared clonotypes had lower generation probabilities. A generally larger estimated richness was seen in naive subsets than in memory subsets.

Original data processing: From ImmunoSEQ came sequences covering only the junction and carrying no quality scores, so filtering differed. The table came from immunoSEQ multiplex PCR; TCRdb's copy has only in-frame clones and leaves some out. That table gives V, J and clone size, and the DNA gave D and trimming. The repertoire consists of approximately 350,000 clones, with roughly 96% occurring once and the leading ten covering approximately 0.32%. The material sequenced was memory CD8+ T cells sorted from blood. The subset was: CD45RO+ cells pooled with CCR7-negative TemRA cells. V is TRBV5-1 and J is TRBJ1-2; 7 bases align to TRBD1. The TCR originated in a man younger than 45 in good health. The CDR3 DNA follows: TGCGCCAGCAGCTTGCATAACAGGGGTAACTATGGCTACACCTTC. Protein product: CASSLHNRGNYGYTF.